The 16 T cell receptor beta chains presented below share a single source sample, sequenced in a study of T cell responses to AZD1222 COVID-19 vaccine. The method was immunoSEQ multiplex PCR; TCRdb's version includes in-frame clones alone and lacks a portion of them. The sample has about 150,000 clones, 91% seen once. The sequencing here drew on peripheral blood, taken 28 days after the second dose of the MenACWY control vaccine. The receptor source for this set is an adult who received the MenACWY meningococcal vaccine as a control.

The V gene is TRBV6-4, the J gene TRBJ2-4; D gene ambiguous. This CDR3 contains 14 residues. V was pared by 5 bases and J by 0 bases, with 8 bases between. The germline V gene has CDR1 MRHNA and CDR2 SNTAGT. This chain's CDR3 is CASSPGLAKNIQYF. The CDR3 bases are TGTGCCAGCAGTCCCGGGCTAGCCAAAAACATTCAGTACTTC.

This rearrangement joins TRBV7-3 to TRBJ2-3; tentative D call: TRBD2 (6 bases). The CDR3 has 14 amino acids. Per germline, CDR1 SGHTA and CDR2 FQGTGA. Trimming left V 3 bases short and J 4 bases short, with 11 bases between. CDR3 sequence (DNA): TGTGCCAGCAGCTTGGAGGGATGGGCAGATACGCAGTATTTT. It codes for CASSLEGWADTQYF. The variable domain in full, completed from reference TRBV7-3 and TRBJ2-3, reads GAGVSQTPSNKVTEKGKYVELRCDPISGHTALYWYRQSLGQGPEFLIYFQGTGAADDSGLPNDRFFAVRPEGSVSTLKIQRTERGDSAVYLCASSLEGWADTQYFGPGTRLTVL.

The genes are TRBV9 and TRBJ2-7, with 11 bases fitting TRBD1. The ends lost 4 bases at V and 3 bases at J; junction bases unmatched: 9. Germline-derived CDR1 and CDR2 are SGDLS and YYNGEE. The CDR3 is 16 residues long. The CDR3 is CASSPGAGTGGYEQYF. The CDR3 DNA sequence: TGTGCCAGCAGCCCAGGAGCCGGGACAGGGGGCTACGAGCAGTACTTC.

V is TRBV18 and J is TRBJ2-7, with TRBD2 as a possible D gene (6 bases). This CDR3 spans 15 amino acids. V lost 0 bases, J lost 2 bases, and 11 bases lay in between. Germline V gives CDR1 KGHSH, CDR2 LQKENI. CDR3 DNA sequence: TGTGCCAGCTCACCACCCCGGGGGACGACCTACGAGCAGTACTTC. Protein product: CASSPPRGTTYEQYF.

In DNA, the CDR3 is TGTGCCAGTAGTGCGGGACTAGCGGAATACAATGAGCAGTTCTTC. It yields the protein CASSAGLAEYNEQFF. The J gene is TRBJ2-1, the V gene TRBV19; 11 bases are a match to TRBD2. The V segment lost 5 bases and the J segment 4 bases; nucleotides outside the gene matches: 4. CDR3 length equals 15 residues. Germline V gene data show CDR1 as LNHDA and CDR2 as SQIVND (reference sequence).

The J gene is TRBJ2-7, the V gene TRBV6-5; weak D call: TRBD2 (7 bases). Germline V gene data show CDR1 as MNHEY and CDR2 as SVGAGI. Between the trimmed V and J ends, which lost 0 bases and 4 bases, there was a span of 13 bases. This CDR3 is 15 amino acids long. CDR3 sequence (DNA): TGTGCCAGCAGTTACTCACAGGGAGGGGCATACGAGCAGTACTTC. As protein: CASSYSQGGAYEQYF.

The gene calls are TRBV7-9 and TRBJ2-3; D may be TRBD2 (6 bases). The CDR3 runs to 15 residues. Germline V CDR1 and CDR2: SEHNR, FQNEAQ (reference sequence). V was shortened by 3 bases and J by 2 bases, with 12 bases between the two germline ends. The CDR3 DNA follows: TGTGCCAGCAGCTTGATAGCGGACTACACAGATACGCAGTATTTT. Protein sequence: CASSLIADYTDTQYF. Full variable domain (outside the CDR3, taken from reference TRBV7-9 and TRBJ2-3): DTGVSQNPRHKITKRGQNVTFRCDPISEHNRLYWYRQTLGQGPEFLTYFQNEAQLEKSRLLSDRFSAERPKGSFSTLEIQRTEQGDSAMYLCASSLIADYTDTQYFGPGTRLTVL.

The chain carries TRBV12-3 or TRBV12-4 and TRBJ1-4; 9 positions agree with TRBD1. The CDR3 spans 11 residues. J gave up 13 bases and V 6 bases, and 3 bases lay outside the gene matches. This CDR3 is CASRLDRGLFF. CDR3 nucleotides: TGTGCCAGCAGGCTGGACAGGGGACTGTTTTTT.

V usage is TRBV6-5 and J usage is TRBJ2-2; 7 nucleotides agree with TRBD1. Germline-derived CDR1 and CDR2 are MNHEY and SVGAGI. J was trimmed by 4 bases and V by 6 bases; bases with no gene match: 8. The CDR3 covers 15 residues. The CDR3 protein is CASSRMTGSTGELFF. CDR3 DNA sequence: TGTGCCAGCAGCCGGATGACAGGGTCCACCGGGGAGCTGTTTTTT.

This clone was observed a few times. The DNA of the CDR3 is TGTGCCAGCAGGAGGGACGCGAATGAAAAACTGTTTTTT. As protein: CASRRDANEKLFF. The chain uses TRBV6-5 and TRBJ1-4, with D tentatively TRBD1 (5 bases). Germline values: CDR1 MNHEY, CDR2 SVGAGI. Trimming left V 6 bases short and J 5 bases short, with 10 bases between. CDR3 length equals 13 residues.

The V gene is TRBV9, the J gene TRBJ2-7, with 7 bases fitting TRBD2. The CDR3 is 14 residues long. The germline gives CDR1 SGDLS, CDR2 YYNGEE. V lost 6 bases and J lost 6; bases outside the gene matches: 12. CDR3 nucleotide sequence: TGTGCCAGCACACCCACGGCTAGCGGATCCGAGCAGTACTTC. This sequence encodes CASTPTASGSEQYF. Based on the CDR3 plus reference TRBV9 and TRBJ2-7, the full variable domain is DSGVTQTPKHLITATGQRVTLRCSPRSGDLSVYWYQQSLDQGLQFLIQYYNGEERAKGNILERFSAQQFPDLHSELNLSSLELGDSALYFCASTPTASGSEQYFGPGTRLTVT.

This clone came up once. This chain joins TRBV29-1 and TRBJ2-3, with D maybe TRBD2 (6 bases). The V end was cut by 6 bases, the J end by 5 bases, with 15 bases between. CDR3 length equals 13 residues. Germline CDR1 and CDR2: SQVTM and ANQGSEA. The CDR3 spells CSVAQGAGDTQYF. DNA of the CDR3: TGCAGCGTCGCGCAAGGAGCGGGAGATACGCAGTATTTT.

CDR3 sequence reads: CASSLDLGNSGYNEQFF. In DNA form, the CDR3 reads TGTGCCAGCAGCTTAGATTTGGGGAACAGCGGCTACAATGAGCAGTTCTTC. The chain has TRBV11-3 and TRBJ2-1, with a tentative D call TRBD2 (5 bases). Germline loops: CDR1 SGHNT, CDR2 YENEEA. V lost 0 bases to trimming and J lost 3 bases, with 15 bases between them. The CDR3 length is 17 residues.

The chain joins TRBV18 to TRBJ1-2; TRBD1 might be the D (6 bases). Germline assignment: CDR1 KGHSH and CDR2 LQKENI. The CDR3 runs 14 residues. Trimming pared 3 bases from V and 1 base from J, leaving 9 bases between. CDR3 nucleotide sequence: TGTGCCAGCTCACCGGCGGACAGTAACTATGGCTACACCTTC. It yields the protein CASSPADSNYGYTF.

The CDR3 region has the DNA TGTGCCAGCAGCTTAGCGCGGCGTCAAGCTAGCACAGATACGCAGTATTTT. Protein sequence: CASSLARRQASTDTQYF. This chain joins TRBV7-9 and TRBJ2-3; D gene ambiguous. Trimming cost V 0 bases and J 0 bases, with 13 bases left between them. The CDR3 has 17 residues. Germline values: CDR1 SEHNR, CDR2 FQNEAQ (reference sequence). The variable domain in full, with the rest retrieved from reference TRBV7-9 and TRBJ2-3, is DTGVSQNPRHKITKRGQNVTFRCDPISEHNRLYWYRQTLGQGPEFLTYFQNEAQLEKSRLLSDRFSAERPKGSFSTLEIQRTEQGDSAMYLCASSLARRQASTDTQYFGPGTRLTVL.

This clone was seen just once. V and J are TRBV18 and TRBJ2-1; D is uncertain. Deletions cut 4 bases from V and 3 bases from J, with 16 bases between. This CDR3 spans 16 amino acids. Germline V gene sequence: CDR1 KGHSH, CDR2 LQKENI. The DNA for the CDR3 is TGTGCCAGCTCACTACACGTTATCGCAAACTACAATGAGCAGTTCTTC. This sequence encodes CASSLHVIANYNEQFF.